This entry lists 14 T cell receptor beta chains sequenced from one sample in a study of blood T cell repertoires in COVID-19. Here immunoSEQ multiplex PCR was the method, and the copy in TCRdb shows in-frame clones only, minus some. The data hold fewer than 30,000 clones, with 75% to 90% observed a single time. The sequencing sample was made of peripheral blood. Receptor source: a man aged 55 to 69 with acute or convalescent COVID-19.

The chain is built from TRBV24-1 and TRBJ1-1; 8 bases map to TRBD1. The CDR3 totals 13 residues. Germline loops: CDR1 KGHDR, CDR2 SFDVKD. The V segment lost 6 bases and the J segment 6 bases; nucleotides outside the gene matches: 5. This CDR3 is CATSQAGGAEAFF. CDR3 coding DNA: TGTGCCACCAGTCAGGCAGGGGGCGCTGAAGCTTTCTTT.

This chain connects TRBV27 to TRBJ1-1, with D possibly TRBD1 on 5 matching bases. V lost 3 bases and J 5 bases, leaving 13 bases between the germline ends. The CDR3 spans 14 residues. Germline V gene sequence: CDR1 MNHEY, CDR2 SMNVEV (reference sequence). The CDR3 spells CASSFLGQGTEAFF. The CDR3 coding sequence is TGTGCCAGCAGTTTTTTGGGGCAAGGGACTGAAGCTTTCTTT.

This clone was seen a handful of times. The chain couples TRBV6-5 to TRBJ1-1; no reliable D call. V was cut by 5 bases and J by 0 bases, with 13 bases left in between. The CDR3 runs 15 residues. Germline CDR1 reads MNHEY; CDR2 reads SVGAGI. The CDR3 nucleotides read TGTGCCAGCAGTCACGGGATGGACGTGAACACTGAAGCTTTCTTT. It yields the protein CASSHGMDVNTEAFF.

The V call is TRBV11-2, the J call TRBJ1-2; possible D gene TRBD1, 6 bases. With 5 bases removed from V and 4 bases from J, the gap between germline ends came to 14 bases. The germline V gene has CDR1 SGHAT and CDR2 FQNNGV. This CDR3 is built from 14 residues. CDR3 in amino acids: CASSGDIHSYGYTF. DNA for the CDR3: TGTGCCAGCAGCGGGGACATCCATTCCTATGGCTACACCTTC.

Concerning this clone: At the DNA level, this CDR3 is encoded by other sequences in the same sample as well. This chain uses TRBV5-4 with TRBJ2-5; D possibly corresponds to TRBD2 (6 bases). Germline V gene data show CDR1 as SGHNT and CDR2 as YYREEE (reference sequence). The CDR3 sequence is 14 residues long. Trimming left V 0 bases short and J 2 bases short, with 8 bases between. The CDR3 sequence is CASSLGGVQETQYF. CDR3 bases: TGTGCCAGCAGCTTGGGGGGGGTACAAGAGACCCAGTACTTC. Using reference TRBV5-4 and TRBJ2-5 for the parts outside the CDR3, the full variable domain is ETGVTQSPTHLIKTRGQQVTLRCSSQSGHNTVSWYQQALGQGPQFIFQYYREEENGRGNFPPRFSGLQFPNYSSELNVNALELDDSALYLCASSLGGVQETQYFGPGTRLLVL.

This chain uses TRBV24-1 with TRBJ2-7; 12 bases fit TRBD1. This CDR3 is 14 amino acids long. From germline, CDR1 is KGHDR and CDR2 SFDVKD. V dropped 9 bases and J dropped 3; count of bases not matched to a gene: 5. The CDR3 protein is CATEGTGGDYEQYF. Written as DNA, the CDR3 is TGTGCCACCGAGGGGACAGGGGGCGACTACGAGCAGTACTTC.

This clone has only one observation. The V and J genes are TRBV6-1 and TRBJ1-1; no firm D call. CDR3 length equals 13 residues. Trimming pared 2 bases from V and 6 bases from J, leaving 10 bases between. Per germline, CDR1 MNHNS and CDR2 SASEGT. CDR3 protein: CASSETDVAEAFF. The CDR3 DNA reads TGTGCCAGCAGTGAAACAGACGTGGCTGAAGCTTTCTTT.

The V gene is TRBV19, the J gene TRBJ2-3, with D possibly being TRBD2 (6 bases). This CDR3 is built from 14 residues. V shed 7 bases and J shed 2 bases, with 13 bases lying between them. Germline values: CDR1 LNHDA, CDR2 SQIVND (reference sequence). The CDR3 loop is CASTLSGPTDTQYF. The CDR3 DNA reads TGTGCCAGTACCCTTAGCGGCCCCACAGATACGCAGTATTTT.

This sequence joins TRBV5-1 and TRBJ2-3, with D possibly matching TRBD1 (6 bases). Looked up from germline, CDR1 is SGHRS and CDR2 is YFSETQ. The CDR3 length is 14 residues. V lost 4 bases to trimming and J lost 3 bases, with 12 bases between them. In DNA form, the CDR3 reads TGCGCCAGCAGCACCGGACAGAATACAGATACGCAGTATTTT. It encodes CASSTGQNTDTQYF.

J is TRBJ1-3 and V is TRBV7-9, with TRBD1 matching over 7 bases. Germline values: CDR1 SEHNR, CDR2 FQNEAQ (reference sequence). Trimming took 7 bases from V and 7 from J; bases not matched to a gene: 10. CDR3 length equals 14 residues. The DNA of the CDR3 is TGTGCCAGCAATAAAAGGGACAGACTCAACACCATATATTTT. Amino acid sequence: CASNKRDRLNTIYF.

The rearrangement links TRBV5-1 to TRBJ2-5, with D unresolved. V shed 3 bases and J shed 5 bases, with 11 bases lying between them. From germline, CDR1 is SGHRS and CDR2 YFSETQ. The CDR3 length is 13 residues. This CDR3 is CASSSPLGETQYF. The CDR3, as DNA: TGCGCCAGCAGCTCACCCCTCGGGGAGACCCAGTACTTC.

V is TRBV7-2 and J is TRBJ2-3; D is ambiguous. V was cut by 5 bases and J by 3 bases, with 15 bases left in between. Germline assignment: CDR1 SGHTA and CDR2 FQGNSA. CDR3 length equals 15 residues. CDR3 amino acids: CASSQNRVGTDTQYF. CDR3 DNA sequence: TGTGCCAGCAGCCAAAATCGGGTCGGAACAGATACGCAGTATTTT. Full variable domain (remainder filled in from reference TRBV7-2 and TRBJ2-3): GAGVSQSPSNKVTEKGKDVELRCDPISGHTALYWYRQSLGQGLEFLIYFQGNSAPDKSGLPSDRFSAERTGGSVSTLTIQRTQQEDSAVYLCASSQNRVGTDTQYFGPGTRLTVL.

V gene TRBV18 combines with J gene TRBJ1-1; 9 bases match TRBD1. Germline loops: CDR1 KGHSH, CDR2 LQKENI. The CDR3 is 13 residues long. The V gene end was trimmed by 8 bases and the J gene end by 4 bases; junction bases not matched to a gene: 5. The CDR3 here is CASRQGEGTEAFF. In DNA, the CDR3 is TGTGCCAGCCGACAGGGGGAAGGCACTGAAGCTTTCTTT.

The chain uses TRBV19 and TRBJ1-3; 8 nucleotides align to TRBD1. CDR3 length equals 15 residues. V dropped 4 bases and J dropped 4; count of bases not matched to a gene: 6. Germline loops: CDR1 LNHDA, CDR2 SQIVND (reference sequence). CDR3 in amino acids: CASSSTGGTGNTIYF. The CDR3 region has the DNA TGTGCCAGTAGTAGCACAGGGGGTACCGGAAACACCATATATTTT.